This T cell receptor beta chain was obtained from a study of cytomegalovirus exposure and HLA in healthy donors. Study-wide points: TCR sequences were mostly rare, though some public TCRs occurred in many donors. A few chains tied to CMV proved CMV antigen-specific in vitro.

Trimming took 5 bases from V and 5 from J, leaving 10 bases between them. Germline V gene data show CDR1 as MNHEY and CDR2 as SVGAGI. The CDR3 extends over 13 amino acids. Profiling relied on immunoSEQ multiplex PCR, and the TCRdb table lists in-frame clones only, not all of them. The sample comprises over 120,000 clones, 89% of which are singletons, and roughly 9.2% rests with the top ten. Notes on this clone: Its cognate antigen is unknown.

The chain is built from TRBV6-5 and TRBJ1-5, with no clear D. The specimen was PBMCs. The clonotype comes from a woman aged 18 to 35 in good health and CMV-seropositive. This CDR3 is CASSRTQYQPQHF. CDR3 DNA: TGTGCCAGCAGTAGAACACAATATCAGCCCCAGCATTTT.